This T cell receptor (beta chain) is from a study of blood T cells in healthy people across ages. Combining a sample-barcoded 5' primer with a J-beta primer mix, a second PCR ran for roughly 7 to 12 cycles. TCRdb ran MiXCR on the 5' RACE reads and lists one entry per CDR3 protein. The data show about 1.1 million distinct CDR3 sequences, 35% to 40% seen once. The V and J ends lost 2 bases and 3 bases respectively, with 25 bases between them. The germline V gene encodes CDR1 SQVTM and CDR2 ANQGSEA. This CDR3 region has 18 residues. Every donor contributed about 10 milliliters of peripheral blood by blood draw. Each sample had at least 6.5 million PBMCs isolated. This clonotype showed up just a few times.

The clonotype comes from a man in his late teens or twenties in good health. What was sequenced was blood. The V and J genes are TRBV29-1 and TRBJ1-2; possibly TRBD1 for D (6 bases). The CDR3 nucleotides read TGCAGCGTTGAATCCGGGACCCGGGGGCCGGGACTTTACTATGGCTACACCTTC. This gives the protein CSVESGTRGPGLYYGYTF.